Shown below are 13 T cell receptor beta chains from a single sample sequenced in a study of cytomegalovirus exposure and HLA in healthy donors. Amplification used 60 Vbeta primers and 13 Jbeta primers. Assay: immunoSEQ multiplex PCR; the TCRdb copy retains only in-frame clones and omits some. This table has approximately 170,000 clones, about 77% appearing once. Sequences were obtained from PBMCs. The receptors derive from a young man in good health and CMV-seropositive.

This clone was counted a few times. The V call is TRBV10-3, the J call TRBJ2-3; TRBD2 aligns across 8 bases. In germline, CDR1 is ENHRY, CDR2 SYGVKD. Trimming at V came to 4 bases and at J to 5 bases, leaving 17 bases not matched to a gene. The CDR3 has 18 residues. CDR3 sequence: CAISGPRGGSGRGDTQYF. CDR3 nucleotide sequence: TGTGCCATCAGTGGGCCTCGGGGGGGCAGCGGGAGAGGAGATACGCAGTATTTT.

The chain joins TRBV18 to TRBJ2-7; 9 bases map to TRBD1. Germline values: CDR1 KGHSH, CDR2 LQKENI. V lost 5 bases to trimming and J lost 6 bases; unmatched junction nucleotides: 11. There are 15 residues in the CDR3. CDR3 amino acids: CASSSPGQGRSEQYF. The CDR3 DNA sequence: TGTGCCAGCTCATCTCCGGGACAGGGAAGAAGCGAGCAGTACTTC.

This chain connects TRBV10-3 to TRBJ2-5; the D is unclear. The end of the DNA aligns better with TRBJ2-7, so the J call may be wrong. This CDR3 contains 12 residues. Germline V CDR1 and CDR2: ENHRY, SYGVKD. CDR3 residues: CAISPGTYEQYF. CDR3 nucleotides: TGTGCCATCAGCCCAGGCACGTACGAGCAGTACTTC.

This clone was observed a few times. This chain links TRBV27 with TRBJ1-3; D call uncertain. CDR3 length: 13 residues. CDR1 and CDR2 (germline): MNHEY, SMNVEV (reference sequence). Trimming removed 3 bases at V and 0 bases at J, with 3 bases between. CDR3 region: CASSLYSGNTIYF. The CDR3 DNA reads TGTGCCAGCAGTTTGTACTCTGGAAACACCATATATTTT.

This clone was seen only once. The chain joins TRBV4-3 to TRBJ1-2, with TRBD1 matching 7 bases. V gave up 4 bases and J gave up 3 bases; unmatched junction bases: 5. The CDR3 length is 14 residues. Germline V gene sequence: CDR1 LGHNA, CDR2 YSLEER. This CDR3 reads CASSRLQGDYGYTF. The DNA for the CDR3 is TGCGCCAGCAGCCGACTGCAGGGGGACTATGGCTACACCTTC.

This clone was seen only once. The J gene is TRBJ1-2, the V gene TRBV27; 9 nucleotides align to TRBD1. CDR3 length equals 15 residues. The J segment lost 6 bases and the V segment lost 5 bases, leaving 10 bases of the junction unmatched. The V gene's germline CDR1 is MNHEY and CDR2 SMNVEV (reference sequence). The DNA for the CDR3 is TGTGCCAGCAGTCCTCTCTCGACAGGGGGTAATGGCTACACCTTC. Translating gives CASSPLSTGGNGYTF.

The chain carries TRBV28 and TRBJ2-1; the match to TRBD2 covers 9 bases. The ends lost 3 bases at V and 8 bases at J; junction bases unmatched: 14. This CDR3 has 17 residues. CDR1 and CDR2 (germline): MDHEN, SYDVKM. CDR3 amino acids: CASSLGREGTSTDEQFF. The CDR3 DNA is TGTGCCAGCAGTTTGGGGCGGGAGGGCACGAGTACGGATGAGCAGTTCTTC.

The chain uses TRBV7-9 and TRBJ2-7, with a weak D call TRBD2 (5 bases). The CDR3 loop spans 14 amino acids. CDR1 is SEHNR and CDR2 is FQNEAQ in the germline V gene (reference sequence). V lost 5 bases to trimming and J lost 3 bases, with 14 bases between them. CDR3 coding DNA: TGTGCCAGCAGCCACGGAGGCTCTTTCTACGAGCAGTACTTC. This sequence encodes CASSHGGSFYEQYF.

The V call is TRBV28, the J call TRBJ1-1; D ambiguous. The CDR3 is 14 residues long. Germline V gene data show CDR1 as MDHEN and CDR2 as SYDVKM. V lost 4 bases to trimming and J lost 1 base, with 10 bases between them. Here the CDR3 reads CASSSPHWNTEAFF. The CDR3 nucleotides read TGTGCCAGCAGTTCCCCGCACTGGAACACTGAAGCTTTCTTT.

The count of this clone is one. The chain joins TRBV7-3 to TRBJ2-5; D is uncertain. The CDR3 contains 12 residues. Trimming left V 1 base short and J 5 bases short, with 5 bases between. Germline-derived CDR1 and CDR2 are SGHTA and FQGTGA. Written as DNA, the CDR3 is TGTGCCAGCAGCTTAAACCGGGAGACCCAGTACTTC. Translation gives CASSLNRETQYF.

In this sample, this clone turned up once. The V gene is TRBV5-5, the J gene TRBJ1-3; a possible D gene is TRBD1 (6 bases). The CDR3 loop spans 14 amino acids. Trimming removed 2 bases at V and 1 base at J, with 7 bases between. Germline values: CDR1 SGHKS, CDR2 YYEKEE (reference sequence). Here the CDR3 reads CASSLGGSGNTIYF. In nucleotides, the CDR3 is TGTGCCAGCAGCTTAGGGGGTTCTGGAAACACCATATATTTT.

The J gene is TRBJ2-3, the V gene TRBV30; 7 bases line up with TRBD2. The length of the CDR3 is 15 residues. Germline V lookup: CDR1 GTSNPN, CDR2 SVGIG (reference sequence). Germline trimming cut 5 bases from V and 5 bases from J; bases unmatched to any gene: 13. CDR3 region: CAWGEASGLGDTQYF. CDR3 DNA sequence: TGTGCCTGGGGGGAGGCTAGCGGCCTGGGAGATACGCAGTATTTT. Variable domain in full (rest from reference TRBV30 and TRBJ2-3): SQTIHQWPATLVQPVGSPLSLECTVEGTSNPNLYWYRQAAGRGLQLLFYSVGIGQISSEVPQNLSASRPQDRQFILSSKKLLLSDSGFYLCAWGEASGLGDTQYFGPGTRLTVL.

This sequence joins TRBV19 and TRBJ2-3; no reliable D call. In germline, CDR1 is LNHDA, CDR2 SQIVND (reference sequence). The V and J ends lost 6 bases and 5 bases respectively, with 6 bases between them. The CDR3 length is 11 residues. The CDR3 DNA reads as TGTGCCAGTAGACGCGGAGATACGCAGTATTTT. Its translation: CASRRGDTQYF.